This T cell receptor (beta chain) was identified during a study of cytomegalovirus exposure and HLA in healthy donors. Only one count was recorded for this clone. The CDR3 loop spans 18 amino acids. After removal of 4 bases from V and 1 base from J, the junction contained 11 bases not matched to a gene. Per the germline V gene, CDR1 is SQVTM and CDR2 is ANQGSEA. TCRdb keeps only in-frame clones here, not all; method: immunoSEQ multiplex PCR. The sample yields around 150,000 clones, 85% to 90% seen once. The rearrangement joins TRBV29-1 to TRBJ2-4; 12 nucleotides align to TRBD2. This receptor was obtained from a young woman in good health and CMV-seropositive. Sequencing input: PBMCs. The CDR3 DNA sequence: TGCAGCGTTGTCGGGCTAGCGGGAGGGCCGGTGGCCAAAAACATTCAGTACTTC. Amino acid sequence: CSVVGLAGGPVAKNIQYF.